This T cell receptor (beta chain) stems from a study of human T cells and chemical hapten exposure. Time point in this sample: pre-sensitization, week 0. The treatment denotes: therapeutic diphenylcyclopropenone sensitization with weekly scalp DPC. V lost 0 bases and J lost 2, with 9 bases in between. This CDR3 region has 15 residues. Germline V lookup: CDR1 LGHNA, CDR2 YNFKEQ. With regard to this clonotype: Its matching antigen is unknown.

TCRdb re-derived calls from the RACE reads in MiXCR, one entry per CDR3 protein. Among tens of thousands of distinct CDR3 sequences listed, about 10% were seen once. Findings and caveats of the study: After DPC sensitization, TCRs above 1 in 1000 frequency showed no change.

The sequence was obtained from a man aged 25-45 years with alopecia areata. Some clones in this sample may be carry-over from other donors' samples. This sequence joins TRBV4-2 and TRBJ2-3; D gene ambiguous. The source was whole blood, collected in connection with sensitization to the hapten diphenylcyclopropenone (DPC). This CDR3 reads CASSQEAEVTDTQYF. CDR3 nucleotide sequence: TGTGCCAGCAGCCAAGAGGCAGAAGTCACAGATACGCAGTATTTT.